These 21 T cell receptor beta chains share one sample of origin, sequenced in a study of brain T cells in children with intractable seizures. The repertoire was sequenced with immunoSEQ multiplex PCR; TCRdb's copy has only in-frame clones and lacks some. The sample contains about 340,000 clones, 93% of which appear only once. Time point described: blood from clinic visit 5 months post-surgery; TSC patient then seizure free. The specimen comprised peripheral blood, sampled more than 4 months after surgery. The receptors come from a boy younger than two with tuberous sclerosis and intractable seizures.

The chain couples TRBV30 to TRBJ1-2; D not certain. V lost 2 bases to trimming and J lost 3 bases, with 16 bases between them. The CDR3 consists of 15 residues. Germline CDR1 GTSNPN, CDR2 SVGIG (reference sequence). CDR3 amino acids: CAWSPRQGPHYGYTF. The DNA of the CDR3 is TGTGCCTGGAGTCCACGACAAGGTCCGCACTATGGCTACACCTTC.

The chain combines TRBV30 with TRBJ2-5; 9 bases map to TRBD1. The CDR3 length is 14 residues. Germline V gene sequence: CDR1 GTSNPN, CDR2 SVGIG (reference sequence). V was pared by 5 bases and J by 5 bases, with 9 bases of the junction left unmatched. The CDR3 DNA sequence: TGTGCCTGGGCAGAAGGGACAGGGAAGGAGACCCAGTACTTC. As protein: CAWAEGTGKETQYF.

The CDR3 sequence is CASSRTDTQYF. The CDR3 DNA reads as TGTGCCAGCAGCCGCACAGATACGCAGTATTTT. The V call is TRBV5-5, the J call TRBJ2-3; D is unresolved. CDR3 length: 11 residues. Per germline, CDR1 SGHKS and CDR2 YYEKEE (reference sequence). Between the trimmed V and J ends, which lost 4 bases and 1 base, there was a span of 1 base.

CDR3 sequence reads: CASSPPGTGVNQPQHF. The DNA of the CDR3 is TGTGCCAGCTCACCGCCCGGGACGGGAGTCAATCAGCCCCAGCATTTT. The chain uses TRBV18 and TRBJ1-5, with D perhaps TRBD1 (5 bases). The CDR3 has 16 amino acids. Trimming shortened V by 3 bases and J by 3 bases, and 15 bases separated the two germline ends. Per germline, CDR1 KGHSH and CDR2 LQKENI.

A word on this clone: This CDR3 is also generated by other DNA sequences in the sample. The CDR3 is CASSVETDTQYF. In nucleotides, the CDR3 is TGTGCCAGCAGCGTAGAGACAGATACGCAGTATTTT. This chain connects TRBV9 to TRBJ2-3; D unclear. There are 12 residues in the CDR3. The germline CDR1 and CDR2 sequences are SGDLS and YYNGEE. V dropped 0 bases and J dropped 3 bases, with 2 bases sitting between them.

The chain links TRBV2 to TRBJ2-5, with TRBD1 identical over 9 bases. The trim removed 7 bases at V and 1 base at J, leaving 13 bases unmatched. The CDR3 runs 17 residues. Germline-derived CDR1 and CDR2 are SNHLY and FYNNEI. This CDR3 reads CASTGTGRLISQETQYF. CDR3 nucleotide sequence: TGTGCCAGCACGGGGACAGGGCGCCTAATAAGCCAAGAGACCCAGTACTTC.

This clone occurred a few times. The chain couples TRBV6-2 or TRBV6-3 to TRBJ2-1; 10 bases match TRBD2. The CDR3 totals 18 residues. V lost 3 bases and J lost 8; bases outside the gene matches: 16. CDR1 and CDR2 (germline): MNHEY, SVGEGT. CDR3 in DNA: TGTGCCAGCAGTTATGAAAAGCGGGAGGGCCTCAAGGTCGATGAGCAGTTCTTC. Its protein is CASSYEKREGLKVDEQFF.

This clone is termed medium-sized (0.01 to 0.1%). Other DNA sequences from this sample encode an identical CDR3 as well. V and J are TRBV5-1 and TRBJ1-4; TRBD1 might be the D (6 bases). The germline V gene encodes CDR1 SGHRS and CDR2 YFSETQ. Trimming shortened V by 0 bases and J by 8 bases, and 11 bases separated the two germline ends. The CDR3 is 14 amino acids. CDR3 nucleotides: TGCGCCAGCAGCTTGGAGCAAGGGGGGGAAAAACTGTTTTTT. Its protein is CASSLEQGGEKLFF.

The J gene is TRBJ1-4, the V gene TRBV25-1, with unresolved D. The CDR3 totals 13 residues. CDR1 is MGHDK, CDR2 SYGVNS, per germline. V was shortened by 6 bases and J by 1 base, with 6 bases between the two germline ends. This chain's CDR3 is CASSSVTNEKLFF. CDR3 sequence (DNA): TGTGCCAGCAGCAGTGTAACTAATGAAAAACTGTTTTTT.

V and J are TRBV11-2 and TRBJ1-2, with D maybe TRBD1 (5 bases). Trimming shortened V by 4 bases and J by 4 bases, and 10 bases separated the two germline ends. Germline CDR1 SGHAT, CDR2 FQNNGV. This CDR3 contains 13 residues. CDR3 sequence reads: CASSSREPYGYTF. The DNA of the CDR3 is TGTGCCAGCAGCTCCAGGGAACCCTATGGCTACACCTTC.

This clone occurred once. This chain links TRBV19 with TRBJ1-1, with 7 bases aligning to TRBD1. Losses at the gene ends were 3 bases for V and 1 base for J; bases not matched to a gene: 2. In germline, CDR1 is LNHDA, CDR2 SQIVND (reference sequence). This CDR3 has 14 residues. CDR3 residues: CASSMWTGNTEAFF. CDR3 DNA sequence: TGTGCCAGTAGTATGTGGACAGGGAACACTGAAGCTTTCTTT.

The V call is TRBV6-1, the J call TRBJ2-5, with D unresolved. V lost 0 bases and J 1 base, leaving 0 bases between the germline ends. The CDR3 spans 12 residues. CDR1 is MNHNS and CDR2 is SASEGT in the germline V gene. In nucleotides, the CDR3 is TGTGCCAGCAGTGAAGCCCAAGAGACCCAGTACTTC. As protein: CASSEAQETQYF.

The V gene is TRBV19, the J gene TRBJ2-1; D is undetermined. The CDR3 length is 13 residues. Trimming pared 2 bases from V and 5 bases from J, leaving 7 bases between. CDR1 and CDR2 (germline): LNHDA, SQIVND (reference sequence). CDR3 sequence reads: CASSIRLDNEQFF. CDR3 DNA sequence: TGTGCCAGTAGTATACGGCTGGACAATGAGCAGTTCTTC.

This CDR3 is CASSHFSGTNSDTQYF. The DNA for the CDR3 is TGTGCCAGCAGCCATTTTTCCGGGACTAACTCCGATACGCAGTATTTT. The gene calls are TRBV3-1 (or the pseudogene TRBV3-2) and TRBJ2-3, with 7 bases aligning to TRBD2. V shed 3 bases and J 6 bases; nucleotides not matched to a gene: 12. The CDR3 runs to 16 residues. The germline V gene has CDR1 LGHDT and CDR2 YNNKEL (reference sequence).

J is TRBJ1-5 and V is TRBV12-5; 9 nucleotides match TRBD1. Germline CDR1 is LGHNT and CDR2 is FRNRAP. J gave up 11 bases and V 7 bases, and 15 bases lay outside the gene matches. This CDR3 has 15 residues. CDR3 nucleotide sequence: TGTGCTAGTGCCACAACAGGGGGCTGGGACTGGGCCCAGCATTTT. This translates into CASATTGGWDWAQHF.

The chain links TRBV5-1 to TRBJ1-3; maybe TRBD1 (6 bases). Germline assignment: CDR1 SGHRS and CDR2 YFSETQ. This CDR3 region has 15 residues. V was pared by 5 bases and J by 2 bases, with 14 bases between. CDR3 in DNA: TGCGCCAGCAGGTCTACAGGGAACCCTGGAAACACCATATATTTT. This codes for CASRSTGNPGNTIYF.

Concerning this clone itself: At the DNA level, this CDR3 is encoded by other sequences in the same sample as well. The chain combines TRBV27 with TRBJ1-1, with TRBD1 as a possible D gene (5 bases). V was clipped by 3 bases and J by 0 bases, with 8 bases between them. There are 14 residues in the CDR3. Germline CDR1 is MNHEY and CDR2 is SMNVEV (reference sequence). For the CDR3, the DNA is TGTGCCAGCAGTTTTAGGGGAATGAACACTGAAGCTTTCTTT. Residues: CASSFRGMNTEAFF.

This rearrangement joins TRBV6-5 to TRBJ1-5; D gene ambiguous. This CDR3 contains 13 residues. Trimming shortened V by 0 bases and J by 5 bases, and 5 bases separated the two germline ends. The germline V gene encodes CDR1 MNHEY and CDR2 SVGAGI. CDR3: CASSYSSHQPQHF. The CDR3 DNA reads TGTGCCAGCAGTTACTCGTCCCATCAGCCCCAGCATTTT.

The table lists this clone with a count of one. The chain's CDR3 is CASSYYRYQPQHF. In DNA, the CDR3 is TGTGCCAGCAGTTACTACCGTTATCAGCCCCAGCATTTT. This rearrangement joins TRBV6-5 to TRBJ1-5; no firm D call. With 1 base removed from V and 5 bases from J, the gap between germline ends came to 6 bases. This CDR3 has 13 amino acids. Germline V gives CDR1 MNHEY, CDR2 SVGAGI.

The V call is TRBV27, the J call TRBJ2-7; 16 nucleotides agree with TRBD2. V was pared by 4 bases and J by 8 bases, with 8 bases of the junction left unmatched. The CDR3 sequence is 16 residues long. CDR1 and CDR2 from the germline V gene are MNHEY and SMNVEV (reference sequence). CDR3 nucleotide sequence: TGTGCCAGCAGTTGGGCCCCGGGACTAGCGGGGGGGAAGCAGTACTTC. It encodes CASSWAPGLAGGKQYF.

This clone was observed a single time. The V call is TRBV25-1, the J call TRBJ1-4; no firm D call. CDR1 is MGHDK and CDR2 is SYGVNS in the germline V gene. Trimming took 0 bases from V and 7 from J, leaving 15 bases between them. The CDR3 extends over 16 amino acids. CDR3 region: CASSEYITFYLEKLFF. As DNA, the CDR3 is TGTGCCAGCAGTGAATATATCACATTCTACCTTGAAAAACTGTTTTTT.